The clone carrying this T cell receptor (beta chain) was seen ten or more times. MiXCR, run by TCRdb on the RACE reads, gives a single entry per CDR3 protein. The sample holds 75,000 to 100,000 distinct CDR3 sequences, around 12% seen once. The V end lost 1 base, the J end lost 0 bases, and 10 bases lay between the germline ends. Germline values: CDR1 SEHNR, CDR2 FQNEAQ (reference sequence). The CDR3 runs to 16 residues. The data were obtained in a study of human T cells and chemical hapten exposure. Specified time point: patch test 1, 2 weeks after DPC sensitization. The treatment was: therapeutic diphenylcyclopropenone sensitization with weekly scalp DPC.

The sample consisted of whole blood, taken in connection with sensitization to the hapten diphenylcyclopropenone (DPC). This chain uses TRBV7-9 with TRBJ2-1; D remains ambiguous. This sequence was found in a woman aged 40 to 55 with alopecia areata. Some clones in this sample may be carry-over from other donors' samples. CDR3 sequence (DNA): TGTGCCAGCAGCTTAGTCACCCTCAGCTCCTACAATGAGCAGTTCTTC. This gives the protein CASSLVTLSSYNEQFF.